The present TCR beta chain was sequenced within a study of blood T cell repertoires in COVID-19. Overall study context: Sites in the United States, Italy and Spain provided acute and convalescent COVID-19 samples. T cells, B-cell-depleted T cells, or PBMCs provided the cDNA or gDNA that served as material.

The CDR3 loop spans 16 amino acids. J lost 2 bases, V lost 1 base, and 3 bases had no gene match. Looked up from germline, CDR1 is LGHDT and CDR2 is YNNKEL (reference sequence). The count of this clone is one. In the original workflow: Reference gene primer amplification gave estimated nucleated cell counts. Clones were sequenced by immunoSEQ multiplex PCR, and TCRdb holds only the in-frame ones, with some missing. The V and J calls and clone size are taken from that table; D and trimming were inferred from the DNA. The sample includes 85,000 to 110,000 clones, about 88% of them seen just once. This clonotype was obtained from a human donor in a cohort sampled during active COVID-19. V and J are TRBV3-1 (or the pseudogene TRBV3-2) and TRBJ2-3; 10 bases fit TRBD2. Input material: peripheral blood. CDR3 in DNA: TGTGCCAGCAGCCAAGGGCTAGCGGGAGACACAGATACGCAGTATTTT. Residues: CASSQGLAGDTDTQYF.